These 11 T cell receptor beta chains originate from one sample sequenced in a study of blood T cell repertoires in COVID-19. Assay used: immunoSEQ multiplex PCR; TCRdb lists only in-frame clones, some missing. The sample yields around 100,000 clones, approximately 92% seen once. Sequenced: peripheral blood. These receptors came from a man in his forties or fifties with active COVID-19.

The chain has TRBV28 and TRBJ1-6; no definite D call. CDR1 is MDHEN and CDR2 is SYDVKM in the germline V gene. Trimming shortened V by 4 bases and J by 2 bases, and 6 bases separated the two germline ends. This CDR3 is 14 amino acids long. This CDR3 reads CASSSEAYNSPLHF. CDR3 in DNA: TGTGCCAGCAGTTCTGAGGCCTATAATTCACCCCTCCACTTT.

The chain uses TRBV5-1 and TRBJ2-3; tentative D call: TRBD2 (6 bases). CDR1 and CDR2 (germline): SGHRS, YFSETQ. Trimming removed 4 bases at V and 4 bases at J, with 13 bases between. The CDR3 spans 14 residues. CDR3 sequence reads: CASSLGSGADTQYF. DNA for the CDR3: TGCGCCAGCAGCCTCGGGAGTGGCGCAGATACGCAGTATTTT.

This chain joins TRBV15 and TRBJ2-7, with 8 bases that match TRBD1. CDR3 length: 15 amino acids. Germline loops: CDR1 LNHNV, CDR2 YYDKDF (reference sequence). V lost 3 bases to trimming and J lost 4 bases; unmatched junction nucleotides: 8. The CDR3 here is CATSRAFRGRYEQYF. The CDR3 DNA is TGTGCCACCAGCAGGGCATTCAGGGGGCGGTACGAGCAGTACTTC.

The rearrangement uses TRBV15 and TRBJ2-5, with D unresolved. The CDR3 sequence is 15 residues long. Trimming removed 0 bases from V and 5 bases from J, with 13 bases in between. CDR1 and CDR2 from the germline V gene are LNHNV and YYDKDF (reference sequence). CDR3 region: CATSRDEVPRETQYF. The CDR3 region has the DNA TGTGCCACCAGCAGAGATGAGGTCCCGCGGGAGACCCAGTACTTC.

This clone showed up just once. The CDR3 protein is CASSVTLGYMNTEAFF. The DNA of the CDR3 is TGTGCCAGTAGTGTAACCCTAGGTTACATGAACACTGAAGCTTTCTTT. This sequence joins TRBV19 and TRBJ1-1; D gene ambiguous. The germline V gene encodes CDR1 LNHDA and CDR2 SQIVND (reference sequence). The length of the CDR3 is 16 residues. Trimming cost V 5 bases and J 0 bases, with 16 bases left between them.

This chain's CDR3 is CASRGQAISPLHF. DNA for the CDR3: TGTGCCAGCAGGGGGCAAGCAATTTCACCCCTCCACTTT. V is TRBV6-6 and J is TRBJ1-6; possibly TRBD1 for D (5 bases). The germline CDR1 and CDR2 sequences are MNHNY and SVGAGI (reference sequence). The CDR3 has 13 residues. Trimming removed 6 bases at V and 9 bases at J, with 12 bases between.

This clone was seen only once. This rearrangement joins TRBV25-1 to TRBJ2-1, with D possibly matching TRBD2 (6 bases). Germline V gene data show CDR1 as MGHDK and CDR2 as SYGVNS. Deletions cut 3 bases from V and 4 bases from J, with 13 bases between. The CDR3 has 15 amino acids. The CDR3 reads CASSEALAGYNEQFF. CDR3 sequence (DNA): TGTGCCAGCAGTGAGGCTCTGGCGGGATACAATGAGCAGTTCTTC.

This chain connects TRBV30 to TRBJ1-3; D gene ambiguous. Per germline, CDR1 GTSNPN and CDR2 SVGIG (reference sequence). This CDR3 comprises 13 residues. CDR3 sequence (DNA): TGTGCAACCTCGGTGATCTCTGGAAACACCATATATTTT. As protein: CATSVISGNTIYF.

The chain combines TRBV7-9 with TRBJ2-3; 10 nucleotides match TRBD1. Trimming at V came to 4 bases and at J to 0 bases, leaving 1 base not matched to a gene. The germline V gene has CDR1 SEHNR and CDR2 FQNEAQ (reference sequence). This CDR3 is 15 amino acids long. CDR3 DNA: TGTGCCAGCAGCTCGGACAGGGGGAGCACAGATACGCAGTATTTT. It yields the protein CASSSDRGSTDTQYF. Drawing the rest from reference TRBV7-9 and TRBJ2-3, the complete variable domain is DTGVSQNPRHKITKRGQNVTFRCDPISEHNRLYWYRQTLGQGPEFLTYFQNEAQLEKSRLLSDRFSAERPKGSFSTLEIQRTEQGDSAMYLCASSSDRGSTDTQYFGPGTRLTVL.

The chain recombines TRBV5-4 with TRBJ2-3; TRBD1 is a possible D gene (6 bases). Per germline, CDR1 SGHNT and CDR2 YYREEE (reference sequence). V lost 4 bases and J 2 bases, leaving 23 bases between the germline ends. The CDR3 totals 18 residues. DNA for the CDR3: TGTGCCAGCAGCCCCCAGGGGATGATTATTGGGATCACAGATACGCAGTATTTT. Translating gives CASSPQGMIIGITDTQYF.

The rearrangement joins TRBV18 to TRBJ2-7; 9 bases map to TRBD1. Trimming at V came to 5 bases and at J to 2 bases, leaving 7 bases not matched to a gene. The CDR3 totals 15 residues. CDR1 is KGHSH and CDR2 is LQKENI in the germline V gene. The CDR3 sequence: CASSATGTGPYEQYF. CDR3 sequence (DNA): TGTGCCAGCTCAGCAACCGGGACAGGGCCCTACGAGCAGTACTTC.